This TCR beta chain was profiled in a study of human T cells and chemical hapten exposure. The sample's time point: pre-sensitization, week 0. The treatment here: therapeutic diphenylcyclopropenone sensitization with weekly scalp DPC. People who gave samples had alopecia, were 18 to 70 years old, and were suitable for DPC. Germline lookup yields CDR1 DFQATT and CDR2 SNEGSKA (reference sequence). The trim removed 0 bases at V and 1 base at J, leaving 3 bases unmatched. This CDR3 spans 15 amino acids. Each CDR3 protein is one row after TCRdb ran MiXCR on the RACE reads. The sample consists of 250,000 to 300,000 distinct CDR3 sequences, roughly 7.7% of them appearing once.

The TCR was taken from a man between 18 and 35 years old with alopecia areata. Some clones in this sample may be carry-over from other donors' samples. The source was whole blood, collected in connection with sensitization to the hapten diphenylcyclopropenone (DPC). The chain joins TRBV20-1 to TRBJ2-3; 8 bases agree with TRBD2. CDR3 nucleotide sequence: TGCAGTGCTAGAGACCCAGCGGGGGGCACAGATACGCAGTATTTT. The encoded protein is CSARDPAGGTDTQYF.